These T cell receptor beta chains were read from a single sample in a study of CD8 T cells in ankylosing spondylitis. TCRdb fed the 5' RACE reads into MiXCR, producing one record per CDR3 protein. The sample lists about 200,000 distinct CDR3 sequences, around 25% occurring once. The sequenced sample was blood, either unsorted or a sorted T cell fraction (not recorded which). These receptor sequences come from a male donor with ankylosing spondylitis or in good health (not recorded which). CDR3s include the opening cysteine and the closing phenylalanine or tryptophan. D genes are given only for firm matches. Rows may omit the clone size; those that give it use once, few, many or a size class.

v_call	d_call	j_call	clone_size	cdr3_nt	cdr3_aa
TRBV29-1	TRBD1	TRBJ2-6	many	TGCAGCGTTGAAGTGAATGGACAGGCCCCGACTTTC	CSVEVNGQAPTF
TRBV29-1	TRBD2	TRBJ2-1	.	TGCAGCGTAAATTTTATAGCGGGACCAAGCCTCAGGTTCTTC	CSVNFIAGPSLRFF
TRBV5-6	.	TRBJ2-6	few	TGTGCCAGCAGCTTGGATCCCTCTGGGGCCAACGTCCTGACTTTC	CASSLDPSGANVLTF
TRBV29-1	.	TRBJ2-3	many	TGCAGCGCCAAAGGCGAGGCGGGAACAGATACGCAGTATTTT	CSAKGEAGTDTQYF
TRBV6-1	.	TRBJ1-1	many	TGTGCCAGCAGTACCTCCGGACGGTTGAACACTGAAGCTTTCTTT	CASSTSGRLNTEAFF
TRBV11-2	TRBD2	TRBJ2-1	.	TGTGCCAGCAGCTTTCTGACTAGCGGGAGCAATGAGCAGTTCTTC	CASSFLTSGSNEQFF
TRBV6-1	.	TRBJ2-1	few	TGTGCCAGCAGGCCGGGGTCGGCCTCGCGGGGTGAGCAGTTCTTC	CASRPGSASRGEQFF
TRBV6-5	TRBD1	TRBJ1-5	.	TGTGCCAGCAGTTACTCATGGGACAGGGTTAAAAAGTGGCCCCAGCATTTT	CASSYSWDRVKKWPQHF
TRBV5-1	.	TRBJ2-7	many	TGCGCCAGCAGCTTGAGAGGGGACCGTTCGTACGAGCAGTACTTC	CASSLRGDRSYEQYF
TRBV6-1	TRBD2	TRBJ2-1	.	TGTGCCAGCAGCCAAGGCGGCGGGAGGGCCTACAATGAGCAGTTCTTC	CASSQGGGRAYNEQFF
TRBV10-3	.	TRBJ1-1	many	TGTGCCATAGGGACGGATAACACTGAAGCTTTCTTT	CAIGTDNTEAFF
TRBV6-2/TRBV6-3	TRBD1	TRBJ1-1	many	TGTGCCAGCAGCCTCACCAGGGGGGTGAACACTGAAGCTTTCTTT	CASSLTRGVNTEAFF
TRBV20-1	TRBD2	TRBJ2-1	.	TGCAGTGCTACCCTAGCGGGAGTAAATGAGCAGTTCTTC	CSATLAGVNEQFF
TRBV12-3/TRBV12-4	.	TRBJ2-7	.	TGTGCCAGCAGGGACAATGGGGCCTACGAGCAGTACTTC	CASRDNGAYEQYF
TRBV10-3	TRBD1	TRBJ2-7	many	TGTGCCGCCGGGACAGGGGCGGTACACGAGCAGTACTTC	CAAGTGAVHEQYF
TRBV5-6	.	TRBJ2-5	.	TGTGCCAGCAGCTTGGGTAGCATCAAGGCCGAGACCCAGTACTTC	CASSLGSIKAETQYF
TRBV6-4	.	TRBJ1-3	many	TGTGCCAGCAGACCACGAACAGACTCTGGAAACACCATATATTTT	CASRPRTDSGNTIYF
TRBV12-3/TRBV12-4	.	TRBJ1-1	many	TGTGCCAGCAGTCCACAGGGTGGGCGTATGAACACTGAAGCTTTCTTT	CASSPQGGRMNTEAFF
TRBV2	.	TRBJ1-3	.	TGTGCCAGCAGTGAAGTCCCAGGGAGCTCTGGAAACACCATATATTTT	CASSEVPGSSGNTIYF
TRBV4-1	.	TRBJ1-5	many	TGCGCCAGCAGCCAAATCCTCACAACAAAGCCGGAGGTGGGCAGGGTCCAGCCCCAGCATTTT	CASSQILTTKPEVGRVQPQHF
TRBV29-1	.	TRBJ2-5	.	TGCAGCGTTAAGGCGGGATCCGCAAAAGAGACCCAGTACTTC	CSVKAGSAKETQYF
TRBV9	.	TRBJ2-5	many	TGTGCCAGCAGCCGTTTTGGAGCTCAAGAGACCCAGTACTTC	CASSRFGAQETQYF
TRBV12-3/TRBV12-4	.	TRBJ1-3	.	TGTGCCAGCAGCCTCCTAGGTTCTGGAAACACCATATATTTT	CASSLLGSGNTIYF
TRBV5-6	.	TRBJ1-6	many	TGTGCCAGCAGCTTACAGGGATCCTATAATTCACCCCTCCACTTT	CASSLQGSYNSPLHF
TRBV6-5	.	TRBJ2-5	many	TGTGCCAGCAGTCCCTCGGCTGGGGAGACCCAGTACTTC	CASSPSAGETQYF
TRBV28	TRBD1	TRBJ1-2	once	TGTGCCAGCAGTCCCCCCGGTGACAGGGCATATGGCTACACCTTC	CASSPPGDRAYGYTF
TRBV12-3/TRBV12-4	.	TRBJ1-2	many	TGTGCCAGCAGCCAGACCGGCTATGGCTACACCTTC	CASSQTGYGYTF
TRBV20-1	.	TRBJ2-5	few	TGCAGTGCTAGACGGGAGATTTGGACCCAGTACTTC	CSARREIWTQYF
TRBV5-1	TRBD1	TRBJ2-5	once	TGCGCCAGCAGCTTGGGGACAGGGACCGGGGAGACCCAGTACTTC	CASSLGTGTGETQYF
TRBV29-1	TRBD2	TRBJ2-3	.	TGCAGCGGTAGGGGGACTAGCGGTAGCACAGATACGCAGTATTTT	CSGRGTSGSTDTQYF
TRBV12-3/TRBV12-4	TRBD2	TRBJ2-2	many	TGTGCCAGCAGTTCTGGACTAGCGGGCACCGGGGAGCTGTTTTTT	CASSSGLAGTGELFF
TRBV29-1	.	TRBJ2-1	.	TGCAGCGTTTTTGTCTACGGGAAGGAAGACAATGAGCAGTTCTTC	CSVFVYGKEDNEQFF
TRBV4-2	.	TRBJ1-6	many	TGTGCCAGCAGAACCGGGACCAATTCACCCCTCCACTTT	CASRTGTNSPLHF
TRBV7-8	TRBD2	TRBJ2-5	many	TGTGCCAGCAGCTTACAGAGCGGGAGCACGGAGACCCAGTACTTC	CASSLQSGSTETQYF
TRBV10-3	.	TRBJ2-7	many	TGTGCCATCAGTGAGTCGGAGTACGAGCAGTACTTC	CAISESEYEQYF
TRBV12-3/TRBV12-4	.	TRBJ1-1	.	TGTGCCAGCATTTTCAACACCCCGACTGAAGCTTTCTTT	CASIFNTPTEAFF
TRBV5-1	TRBD1	TRBJ2-7	many	TGCGCCAGCAGCTTGGCCCGGACAGGGCTCTACTCCTACGAGCAGTACTTC	CASSLARTGLYSYEQYF
TRBV6-2/TRBV6-3	.	TRBJ1-2	many	TGTGCCAGCAAGGGGGACTTTCGGGACTACACCTTC	CASKGDFRDYTF
TRBV9	.	TRBJ2-5	many	TGTGCCAGCAGCGACGACCCTAGGAGGCGTGAGACCCAGTACTTC	CASSDDPRRRETQYF
TRBV20-1	.	TRBJ1-6	.	TGCAGTGCTAGATCACTTGGCGGGGGGTTGAATTCACCCCTCCACTTT	CSARSLGGGLNSPLHF
TRBV6-5	TRBD1	TRBJ1-4	.	TGTGCCAGCAGTTATGGGGACAGGGGAAGCGAAAAACTGTTTTTT	CASSYGDRGSEKLFF
TRBV5-1	.	TRBJ2-3	many	TGCGCCAGCAGCTTAAGTAGAGTCACAGATACGCAGTATTTT	CASSLSRVTDTQYF
TRBV3-1	.	TRBJ2-3	many	TGTGCCAGCAGCCACGGCGTTAGCACAGATACGCAGTATTTT	CASSHGVSTDTQYF
TRBV12-3/TRBV12-4	.	TRBJ2-5	few	TGTGCCAGCAGCCCCCCCGGGACACAAGAGACCCAGTACTTC	CASSPPGTQETQYF
TRBV7-2	.	TRBJ2-7	few	TGTGCCAGCAGCTTATGGCGAGGTCAAGACGAGCAGTACTTC	CASSLWRGQDEQYF
TRBV20-1	.	TRBJ2-7	many	TGCAGTGCTAGAGTCTCTGGCAGGGTGACGTACGAGCAGTACTTC	CSARVSGRVTYEQYF
TRBV5-7	.	TRBJ2-2	many	TGTGCCAGCAGCTTGGTTGCGCCAGCGGGTAACACCGGGGAGCTGTTTTTT	CASSLVAPAGNTGELFF
TRBV12-3/TRBV12-4	.	TRBJ1-1	many	TGTGCCAGCAGTCAGCTAGGGGGAAACACTGAAGCTTTCTTT	CASSQLGGNTEAFF